This is a list of T cell receptor beta chains from one sample in a study of blood T cell repertoires in COVID-19. TCRdb's copy holds only in-frame clones and misses some; the assay was immunoSEQ multiplex PCR. The table lists 150,000 or so clones, around 83% of them singletons. Sequencing was carried out using PBMCs or T cells enriched from blood (not recorded which). The receptors originated from a woman in her fifties or sixties who had been exposed to COVID-19. CDR3s include the opening cysteine and the closing phenylalanine or tryptophan. D genes are given only for firm matches. Clone size is shown for a subset of rows, as once, few, many or a class of expanded clone.

D gene	J gene	V gene	clone size	CDR3 DNA	CDR3 protein
TRBD2	TRBJ2-1	TRBV9	.	TGTGCCAGCAGCGTAGCCAGCGGGGGGGCACGTGAGCAGTTCTTC	CASSVASGGAREQFF
.	TRBJ1-1	TRBV2	.	TGTGCCAGCAGTGAAGCGCTTGCGGGTGGAAGGAACACTGAAGCTTTCTTT	CASSEALAGGRNTEAFF
TRBD1	TRBJ2-7	TRBV9	.	TGTGCCAGCAGCGTCACCGGGACAGGGCTTATCGAGCAGTACTTC	CASSVTGTGLIEQYF
.	TRBJ2-7	TRBV19	.	TGTGCCAGTAGTGGTAGCAACGAGCAGTACTTC	CASSGSNEQYF
TRBD1	TRBJ1-5	TRBV6-2/TRBV6-3	few	TGTGCCAGCAGCCCCGGACAGGAAGGACAGCCCCAGCATTTT	CASSPGQEGQPQHF
TRBD2	TRBJ2-3	TRBV7-2	.	TGTGCCAGCAGCTTAGTTGGGGGACTAAACACAGATACGCAGTATTTT	CASSLVGGLNTDTQYF
TRBD1	TRBJ2-1	TRBV3-1/TRBV3-2	.	TGTGCCAGCAGCGTCAGAGGGACAGACAATGAGCAGTTCTTC	CASSVRGTDNEQFF
TRBD2	TRBJ2-1	TRBV19	.	TGTGCCAGTAGTATGTGGACTAGCGGACCAAATGAGCAGTTCTTC	CASSMWTSGPNEQFF
TRBD1	TRBJ2-3	TRBV5-1	.	TGCGCCAGCAGCGAGGGACAGGGGTCAATTCGCAGCACAGATACGCAGTATTTT	CASSEGQGSIRSTDTQYF
.	TRBJ1-2	TRBV4-3	.	TGCGCCAGCAGCCAAGAAGGGCCAGGAAGGGGGGGCTATGGCTACACCTTC	CASSQEGPGRGGYGYTF
.	TRBJ1-2	TRBV18	.	TGTGCCAGCTCACCTTCCGTGGGAGCTAACTATGGCTACACCTTC	CASSPSVGANYGYTF
.	TRBJ1-1	TRBV6-5	.	TGTGCCAGCAGTTTTCAGGGGCTGAACACTGAAGCTTTCTTT	CASSFQGLNTEAFF
TRBD1	TRBJ2-5	TRBV7-3	.	TGTGCCAGCAGTCTTGACAGGGGGTTGAGCGAGACCCAGTACTTC	CASSLDRGLSETQYF
TRBD1	TRBJ2-2	TRBV18	.	TGTGCCAGCTCACCGGACAGGGGGCGATCATCCGGGGAGCTGTTTTTT	CASSPDRGRSSGELFF
.	TRBJ1-5	TRBV28	.	TGTGCCAGCAGTGGGCCCAATCAGCCCCAGCATTTT	CASSGPNQPQHF
TRBD1	TRBJ1-5	TRBV18	.	TGTGCCAGCTCACCATATAGGGGGCTCGGACAGCCCCAGCATTTT	CASSPYRGLGQPQHF
.	TRBJ1-2	TRBV7-3	.	TGTGCCAGCAGCTTAACAAATCGGGGGGACTATGGCTACACCTTC	CASSLTNRGDYGYTF
TRBD1	TRBJ2-3	TRBV7-2	.	TGTGCCAGCAGCTTAGGGGGACAGGGGACAGATACGCAGTATTTT	CASSLGGQGTDTQYF
TRBD1	TRBJ1-3	TRBV3-1/TRBV3-2	.	TGTGCCAGCAGGGAAAACAGGGGGTTTGGAAACACCATATATTTT	CASRENRGFGNTIYF
.	TRBJ1-1	TRBV6-5	.	TGTGCCAGCAGAGACAAGAACACTGAAGCTTTCTTT	CASRDKNTEAFF
.	TRBJ1-5	TRBV27	.	TGTGCCAGCAGTTTATCCGGGTCGGGAGGCAATCAGCCCCAGCATTTT	CASSLSGSGGNQPQHF
.	TRBJ1-1	TRBV29-1	.	TGCAGCGTTGTCGGAGTCCAGGGCCGCCCGACCACTGAAGCTTTCTTT	CSVVGVQGRPTTEAFF
.	TRBJ1-4	TRBV27	.	TGTGCTAGCACGGGACACTGGGGTGAAAAACTGTTTTTT	CASTGHWGEKLFF
.	TRBJ2-1	TRBV5-1	.	TGCGCCAGCAGCTTGGCGGGATCGGGCAATGAGCAGTTCTTC	CASSLAGSGNEQFF
TRBD2	TRBJ2-7	TRBV19	.	TGTGCCAGCCGGGGGGAAACCTACGAGCAGTACTTC	CASRGETYEQYF
.	TRBJ1-3	TRBV29-1	few	TGCAGCGTTGACAAACGGTCAGGGGAATCTGGAAACACCATATATTTT	CSVDKRSGESGNTIYF
.	TRBJ1-3	TRBV7-2	.	TGTGCCAGCAGCTCCTCTGACAGAAACTCTGGAAACACCATATATTTT	CASSSSDRNSGNTIYF
.	TRBJ1-1	TRBV19	.	TGTGCCAGTAGTGGAGACAGACACACTGAAGCTTTCTTT	CASSGDRHTEAFF
.	TRBJ2-7	TRBV7-9	.	TGTGCCATGGGTGACGCGAGGGACTTC	CAMGDARDF
TRBD2	TRBJ2-1	TRBV6-2/TRBV6-3	many	TGTGCCAGCAGTCACTCTACTAGCGGGGGCTACAATGAGCAGTTCTTC	CASSHSTSGGYNEQFF
.	TRBJ1-5	TRBV6-2/TRBV6-3	.	TGTGCCAGCAGTTACGCCCCAGACAGCTATAATCAGCCCCAGCATTTT	CASSYAPDSYNQPQHF
TRBD1	TRBJ1-1	TRBV4-3	.	TGCGCCAGCAGCCCGACAGGGGCGGTCACTGAAGCTTTCTTT	CASSPTGAVTEAFF
TRBD2	TRBJ2-3	TRBV3-1/TRBV3-2	.	TGTGCCAGCAGCCTACTAGCGGGAGTAGGGTATACGCAGTATTTT	CASSLLAGVGYTQYF
TRBD2	TRBJ2-2	TRBV30	.	TGTGCCTGGAGTATGGGACTAGCGGGGACCGGGGAGCTGTTTTTT	CAWSMGLAGTGELFF
TRBD2	TRBJ2-7	TRBV4-3	.	TGCGCCAGCAGCCAAGATGGGGGACTAGCTGTCGAGCAGTACTTC	CASSQDGGLAVEQYF
TRBD1	TRBJ1-1	TRBV7-9	.	TGTGCCAGCAGCCTCCGGGACAGGGAAACTGAAGCTTTCTTT	CASSLRDRETEAFF
TRBD1	TRBJ1-2	TRBV5-1	once	TGCGCCAGCAGCTCCGGACAGGGGAACTATGGCTACACCTTC	CASSSGQGNYGYTF
TRBD1	TRBJ1-1	TRBV30	.	TGTGCCTGGACCACAGGGGTAGTCACTGAAGCTTTCTTT	CAWTTGVVTEAFF
.	TRBJ2-7	TRBV27	.	TGTGCCAGCAGTTTACAGGGCGACAGAGTGTACGAGCAGTACTTC	CASSLQGDRVYEQYF
.	TRBJ1-2	TRBV18	.	TGTGCCAGCTCACAATCGACACGCAGTGGCTACACCTTC	CASSQSTRSGYTF